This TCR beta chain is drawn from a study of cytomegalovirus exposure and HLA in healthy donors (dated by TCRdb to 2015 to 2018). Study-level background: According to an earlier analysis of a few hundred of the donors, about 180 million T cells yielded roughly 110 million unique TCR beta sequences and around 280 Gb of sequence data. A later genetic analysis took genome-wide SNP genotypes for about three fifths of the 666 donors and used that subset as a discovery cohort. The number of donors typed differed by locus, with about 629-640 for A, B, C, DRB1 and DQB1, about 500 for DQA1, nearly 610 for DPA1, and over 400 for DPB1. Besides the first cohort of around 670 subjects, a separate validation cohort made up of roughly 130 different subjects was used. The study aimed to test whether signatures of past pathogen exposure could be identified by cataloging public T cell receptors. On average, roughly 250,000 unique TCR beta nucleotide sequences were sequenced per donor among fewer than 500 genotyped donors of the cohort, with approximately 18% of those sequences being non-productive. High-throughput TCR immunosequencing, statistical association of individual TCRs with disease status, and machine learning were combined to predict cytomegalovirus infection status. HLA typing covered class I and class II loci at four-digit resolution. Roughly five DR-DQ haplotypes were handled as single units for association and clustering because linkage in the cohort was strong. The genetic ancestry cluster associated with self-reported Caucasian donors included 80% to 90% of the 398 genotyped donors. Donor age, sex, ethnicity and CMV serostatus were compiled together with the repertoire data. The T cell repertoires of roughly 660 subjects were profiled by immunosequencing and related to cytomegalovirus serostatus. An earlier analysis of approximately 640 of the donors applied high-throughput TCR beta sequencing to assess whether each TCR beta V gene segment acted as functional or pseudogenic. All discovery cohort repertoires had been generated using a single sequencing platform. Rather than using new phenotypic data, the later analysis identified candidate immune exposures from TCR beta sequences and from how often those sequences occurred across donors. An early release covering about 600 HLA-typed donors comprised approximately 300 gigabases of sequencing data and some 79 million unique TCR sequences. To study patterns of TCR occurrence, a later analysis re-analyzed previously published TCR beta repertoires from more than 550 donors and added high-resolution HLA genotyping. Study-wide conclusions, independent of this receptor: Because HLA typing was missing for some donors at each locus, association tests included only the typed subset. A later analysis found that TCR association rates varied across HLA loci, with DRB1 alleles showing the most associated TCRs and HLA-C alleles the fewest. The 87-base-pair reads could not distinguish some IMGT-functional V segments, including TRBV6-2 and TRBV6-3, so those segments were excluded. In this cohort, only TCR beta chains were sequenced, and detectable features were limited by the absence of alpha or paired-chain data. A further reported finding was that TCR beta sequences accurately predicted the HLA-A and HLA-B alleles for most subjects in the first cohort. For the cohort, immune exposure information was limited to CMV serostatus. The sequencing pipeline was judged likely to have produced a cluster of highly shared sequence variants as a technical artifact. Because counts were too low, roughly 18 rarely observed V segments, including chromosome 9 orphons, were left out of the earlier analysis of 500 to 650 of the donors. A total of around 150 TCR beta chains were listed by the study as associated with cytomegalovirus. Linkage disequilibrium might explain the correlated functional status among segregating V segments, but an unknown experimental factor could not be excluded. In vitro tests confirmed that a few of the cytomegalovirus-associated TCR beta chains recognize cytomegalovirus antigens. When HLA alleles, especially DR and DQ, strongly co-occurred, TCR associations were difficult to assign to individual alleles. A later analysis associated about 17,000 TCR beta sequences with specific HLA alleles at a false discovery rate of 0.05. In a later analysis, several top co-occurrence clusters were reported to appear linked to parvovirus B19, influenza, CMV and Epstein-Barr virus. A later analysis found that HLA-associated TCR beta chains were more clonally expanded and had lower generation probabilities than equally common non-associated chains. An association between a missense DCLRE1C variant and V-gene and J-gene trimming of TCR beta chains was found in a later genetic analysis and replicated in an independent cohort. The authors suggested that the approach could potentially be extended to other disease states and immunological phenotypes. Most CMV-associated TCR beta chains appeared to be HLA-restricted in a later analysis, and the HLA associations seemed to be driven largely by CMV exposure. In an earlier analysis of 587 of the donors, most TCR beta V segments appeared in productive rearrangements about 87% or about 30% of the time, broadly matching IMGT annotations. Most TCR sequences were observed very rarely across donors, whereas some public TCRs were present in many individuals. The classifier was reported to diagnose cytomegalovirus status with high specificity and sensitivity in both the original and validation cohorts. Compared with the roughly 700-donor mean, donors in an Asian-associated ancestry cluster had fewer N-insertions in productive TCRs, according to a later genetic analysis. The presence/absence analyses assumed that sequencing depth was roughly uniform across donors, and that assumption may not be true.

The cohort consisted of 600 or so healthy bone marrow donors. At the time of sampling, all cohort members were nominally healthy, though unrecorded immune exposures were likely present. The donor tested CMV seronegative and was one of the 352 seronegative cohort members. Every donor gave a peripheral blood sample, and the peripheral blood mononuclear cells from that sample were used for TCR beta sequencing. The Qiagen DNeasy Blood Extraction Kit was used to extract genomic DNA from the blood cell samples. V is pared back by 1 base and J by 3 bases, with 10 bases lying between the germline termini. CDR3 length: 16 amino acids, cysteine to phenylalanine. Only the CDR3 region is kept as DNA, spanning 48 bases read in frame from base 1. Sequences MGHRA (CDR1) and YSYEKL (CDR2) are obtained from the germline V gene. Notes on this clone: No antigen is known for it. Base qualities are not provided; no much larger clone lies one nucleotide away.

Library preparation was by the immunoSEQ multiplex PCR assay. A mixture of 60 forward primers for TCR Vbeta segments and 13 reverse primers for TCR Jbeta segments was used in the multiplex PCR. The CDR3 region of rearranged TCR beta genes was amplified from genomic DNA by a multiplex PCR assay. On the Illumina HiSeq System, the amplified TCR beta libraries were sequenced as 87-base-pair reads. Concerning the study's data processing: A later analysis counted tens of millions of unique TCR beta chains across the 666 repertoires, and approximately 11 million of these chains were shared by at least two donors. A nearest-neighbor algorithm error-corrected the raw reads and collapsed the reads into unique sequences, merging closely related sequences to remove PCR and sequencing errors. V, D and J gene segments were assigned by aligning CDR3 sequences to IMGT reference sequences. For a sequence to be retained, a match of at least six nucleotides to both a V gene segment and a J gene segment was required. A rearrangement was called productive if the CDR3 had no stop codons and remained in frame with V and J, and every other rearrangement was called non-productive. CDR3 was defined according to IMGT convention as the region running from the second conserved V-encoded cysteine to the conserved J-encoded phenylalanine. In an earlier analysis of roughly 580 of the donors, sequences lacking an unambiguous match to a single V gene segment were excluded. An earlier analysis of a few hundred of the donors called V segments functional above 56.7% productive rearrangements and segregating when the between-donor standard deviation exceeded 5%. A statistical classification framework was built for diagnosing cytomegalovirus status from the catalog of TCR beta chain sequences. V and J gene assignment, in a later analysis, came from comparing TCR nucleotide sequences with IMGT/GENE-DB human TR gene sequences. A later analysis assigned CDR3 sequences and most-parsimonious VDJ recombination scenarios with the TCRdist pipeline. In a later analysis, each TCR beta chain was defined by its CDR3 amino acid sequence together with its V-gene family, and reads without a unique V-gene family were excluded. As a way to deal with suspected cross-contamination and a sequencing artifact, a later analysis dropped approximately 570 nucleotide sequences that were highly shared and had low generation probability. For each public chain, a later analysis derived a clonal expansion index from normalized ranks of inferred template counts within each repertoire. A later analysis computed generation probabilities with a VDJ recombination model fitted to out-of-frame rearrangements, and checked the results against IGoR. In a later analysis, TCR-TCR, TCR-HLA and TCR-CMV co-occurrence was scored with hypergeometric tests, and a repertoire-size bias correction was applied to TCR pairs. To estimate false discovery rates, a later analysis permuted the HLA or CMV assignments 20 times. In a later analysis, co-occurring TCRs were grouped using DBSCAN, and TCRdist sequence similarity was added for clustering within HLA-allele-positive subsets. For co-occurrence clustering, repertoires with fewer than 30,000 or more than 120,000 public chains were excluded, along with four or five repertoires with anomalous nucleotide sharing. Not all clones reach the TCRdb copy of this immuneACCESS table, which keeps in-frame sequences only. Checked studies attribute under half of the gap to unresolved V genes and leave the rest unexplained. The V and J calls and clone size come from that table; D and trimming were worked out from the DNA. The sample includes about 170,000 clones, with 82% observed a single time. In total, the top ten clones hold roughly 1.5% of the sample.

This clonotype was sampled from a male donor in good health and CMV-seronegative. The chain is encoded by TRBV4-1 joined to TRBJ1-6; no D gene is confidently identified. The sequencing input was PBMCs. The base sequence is TGCGCCAGCAGCCAAGCCAGGAACTTCTATAATTCACCCCTCCACTTT. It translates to CASSQARNFYNSPLHF.